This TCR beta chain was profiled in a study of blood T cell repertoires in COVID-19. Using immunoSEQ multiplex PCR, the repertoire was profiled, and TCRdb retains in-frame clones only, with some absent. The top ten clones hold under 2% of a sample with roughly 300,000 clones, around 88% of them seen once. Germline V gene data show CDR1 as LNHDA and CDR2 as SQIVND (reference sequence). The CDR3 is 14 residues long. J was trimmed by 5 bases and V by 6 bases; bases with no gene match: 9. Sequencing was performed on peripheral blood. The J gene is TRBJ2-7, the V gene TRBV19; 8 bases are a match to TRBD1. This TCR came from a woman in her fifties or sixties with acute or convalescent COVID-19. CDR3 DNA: TGTGCCAGTAGCCCTCCGGGGACAGGCAACGAGCAGTACTTC. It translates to CASSPPGTGNEQYF.